This T cell receptor beta chain appears in the sequencing data of a study of beta chain features in type 1 diabetes (dated by TCRdb to 2016 to 2019). The study in broad terms: Mean age, gender distribution, total cell number and subset yield did not differ between patients and healthy donors. A total of 85 million to 140 million sorted cells were examined across all samples, and a strong correlation was observed between cell number per subset and RNA yield. In the study, TCRB repertoires of sorted circulating CD4+ T cell subsets from recently diagnosed type 1 diabetes patients were compared with those of matched healthy donors. Regulatory and stem cell-like memory subsets were obtained from only 8 patients and roughly 8 healthy donors, while naive and central memory subsets were obtained from all 30 or so donors. The study at large found these results: Naive, central memory and regulatory TCRB repertoires appeared to be more similar among patients than among healthy donors. Because cDNA was sequenced instead of genomic DNA, activated cells with high expression could be over-represented, although the groups did not differ in activation or CD3 levels. Patients with type 1 diabetes made fewer insertions and deleted more nucleotides at VDJ recombination sites, implying thymic rearrangement abnormalities. Because small numbers of individuals were included in the HLA sub-analyses, any influence of HLA type on TCRB rearrangement was left unresolved. In all four CD4+ subsets, TCRB CDR3 length was moderately but significantly shorter in type 1 diabetes patients. PCR may preferentially amplify shorter templates, but because patient and control samples were amplified and corrected together, any resulting skew would affect both groups equally.

A single peripheral blood draw of around 0.11 L on average was collected from each donor into heparinised tubes. Using a panel that included CD45RO, CCR7, CD25, CD127, CD95 and CD27, naive, central memory, regulatory and stem cell-like memory CD4+ T cells were sorted on a BD FACSAria II. All sorted populations exceeded 95% purity. PBMCs were separated immediately by Lymphoprep density gradient centrifugation and were stained directly, without being cultured. Samples were stained and sorted in pairs, with one healthy donor and one patient per experiment, so that batch effects were minimized. This clone was picked up a small number of times. No cognate antigen has been identified for it. Per-nucleotide qualities are absent, and no much larger clonotype sits a single base away. CDR1 GTSNPN and CDR2 SVGIG are derived from the germline V gene (reference sequence). The CDR3, cysteine through valine, is 13 amino acids long. Only CDR3 DNA remains: 39 bases, in frame from the first base. Between the V and J ends, shortened by 2 bases and 4 bases respectively, the junction contains 12 bases.

The entire amount of isolated RNA was reverse transcribed using the High Capacity cDNA Reverse Transcription Kit, so the sequenced TCRB transcripts were expressed ones. Naive, central memory and regulatory T cell samples underwent deep immunoSEQ sequencing, averaging around 4 million total reads per sample. Sorted cells were lysed in RLT buffer and RNA was extracted with DNase-treated RNeasy Micro or Mini kits, depending on cell number. To prevent cross-contamination, each cell subset was processed individually, whereas patient and healthy donor samples were processed jointly. TCRB sequences were amplified from cDNA with the immunoSEQ multiplex PCR, producing 87-bp fragments spanning the CDR3 region. The amplicons were sequenced using the Illumina HiSeq platform. The published analysis was carried out like this. PCR bias was computationally corrected using synthetic template baselines, reads within Hamming distance 2 were collapsed, and singletons that could not be merged were discarded. Reads were aligned against IMGT to assign V, D and J genes, CDR3 length and insertions or deletions at six rearrangement sites. Within each subset, clonotype counts were normalized to sorted cell number, after which true diversity and Gini coefficients were computed with the tcR R package. The overlap coefficient, calculated on TCRB nucleotide sequences, was used to quantify repertoire sharing. Out-of-frame TCRB sequences from naive cells were analyzed as a proxy for the pre-selection repertoire. TCRdb retrieved this table from immuneACCESS and kept in-frame rearrangements only. Not all clones are present; in checked studies, unresolved V genes account for under half, and no reason is known for the remainder. V and J calls and clone size are those listed in that table; D and trimming were worked out from the DNA. The sample table holds 400,000 to 450,000 clones, of which about 14% were seen once. Of the sample, 0.035% to 0.045% is held by the ten largest clones.

The clonotype originates from a man aged 25 to 45 in good health. The sample taken for sequencing was naive CD4+ T cells from blood. The intended sense of this specimen's cell subset or site label: true naive CD4+ T cells. The rearrangement joined TRBV30 to TRBJ2-7; TRBD2 is perhaps the D gene, given 5 matching bases. In nucleotide form, the sequence is TGTGCCTGGAGTCGCGGACGGGATTACGAGCAGTACGTC. It encodes CAWSRGRDYEQYV.